These 21 T cell receptor beta chains were all obtained from the same sample, sequenced in a study of early T cells in non-severe SARS-CoV-2 infection. Each CDR3 protein gets one entry after TCRdb re-called the 5' RACE reads with MiXCR. The sample has about 61,000 distinct CDR3 sequences; around 11% are singletons. This specimen was whole blood, taken at baseline. Receptors were obtained from an adult who was a healthcare worker with PCR-confirmed SARS-CoV-2 infection or an uninfected control (not recorded which). The donor label of this sample is uncertain.

At least ten counts were recorded for this clonotype. This rearrangement joins TRBV10-3 to TRBJ1-5; D remains unclear. Germline CDR1 ENHRY, CDR2 SYGVKD. This CDR3 is 12 amino acids long. V was clipped by 9 bases and J by 2 bases, with 8 bases between them. Here the CDR3 reads CAIGDRNQPQHF. CDR3 sequence (DNA): TGTGCCATAGGCGATCGCAATCAGCCCCAGCATTTT.

This clonotype was seen a few times. The chain links TRBV5-1 to TRBJ2-1; 7 nucleotides agree with TRBD1. CDR3 length: 17 amino acids. Germline CDR1 reads SGHRS; CDR2 reads YFSETQ. The V segment lost 4 bases and the J segment 4 bases; nucleotides outside the gene matches: 14. DNA of the CDR3: TGCGCCAGCAGCAAGACAGGTGCCGGGACAGAATACAATGAGCAGTTCTTC. Protein product: CASSKTGAGTEYNEQFF.

This clonotype was observed a single time. The conserved closing phenylalanine or tryptophan is absent in this CDR3, likely reflecting a read error. The chain recombines TRBV13 with TRBJ1-1; D possibly corresponds to TRBD1 (5 bases). V was shortened by 5 bases and J by 0 bases, with 13 bases between the two germline ends. Germline assignment: CDR1 PRHDT and CDR2 FYEKMQ (reference sequence). The CDR3 has 15 amino acids. CDR3 DNA sequence: TGTGCCAGCAGCCCACGGACGGGGCTGAACACTGAAGCTTTCTAT. It translates to CASSPRTGLNTEAFY.

In this sample, this clonotype turned up a few times. J is TRBJ1-2 and V is TRBV20-1; perhaps TRBD1 as D (5 bases). The germline V gene encodes CDR1 DFQATT and CDR2 SNEGSKA (reference sequence). With 3 bases removed from V and 4 bases from J, the gap between germline ends came to 12 bases. This CDR3 comprises 13 residues. This chain's CDR3 is CSASGLGGYGYTF. DNA of the CDR3: TGCAGTGCTAGTGGGCTGGGGGGCTATGGCTACACCTTC.

This clonotype was observed a few times. This sequence joins TRBV12-3 or TRBV12-4 and TRBJ2-1; 11 positions match TRBD1. V dropped 4 bases and J dropped 5; count of bases not matched to a gene: 4. The CDR3 covers 15 residues. The CDR3 region is CASSSGTGGDNEQFF. CDR3 bases: TGTGCCAGCAGTTCCGGGACAGGGGGGGACAATGAGCAGTTCTTC.

The chain has TRBV10-1 and TRBJ2-2; D is unresolved. CDR1 and CDR2 from the germline V gene are WNHNN and SYGVQD (reference sequence). The V end was cut by 10 bases, the J end by 5 bases, with 17 bases between. The CDR3 consists of 14 residues. In nucleotides, the CDR3 is TGCGCCACCAACGCTAGACTGGAGACCGGGGAGCTGTTTTTT. Amino acid sequence: CATNARLETGELFF.

This clonotype was seen once. The rearrangement uses TRBV3-1 and TRBJ1-6; TRBD1 matches at 7 bases. The ends lost 5 bases at V and 8 bases at J; junction bases unmatched: 6. Germline-derived CDR1 and CDR2 are LGHDT and YNNKEL (reference sequence). The CDR3 is 14 amino acids. The CDR3 reads CASSYDREDSPLHF. CDR3 in DNA: TGTGCCAGCAGCTACGACAGGGAAGATTCACCCCTCCACTTT.

This clonotype was detected a few times. This sequence joins TRBV7-9 and TRBJ1-2, with TRBD1 as a possible D gene (5 bases). V lost 5 bases, J lost 4 bases, and 14 bases lay in between. This CDR3 is 14 amino acids long. The germline gives CDR1 SEHNR, CDR2 FQNEAQ (reference sequence). CDR3 residues: CASSGRDDFYGYTF. For the CDR3, the DNA is TGTGCCAGCAGCGGCCGGGACGATTTCTATGGCTACACCTTC.

This clonotype has a handful of counts. The chain employs TRBV20-1 and TRBJ1-2; TRBD1 matches at 11 bases. V was clipped by 3 bases and J by 4 bases; unmatched bases: 10. From germline, CDR1 is DFQATT and CDR2 SNEGSKA (reference sequence). The length of the CDR3 is 16 residues. The CDR3 sequence is CSASPIRTGGFYGYTF. DNA of the CDR3: TGCAGTGCTAGTCCTATCAGGACAGGGGGCTTCTATGGCTACACCTTC.

This clonotype was picked up a small number of times. J is TRBJ1-2 and V is TRBV12-3 or TRBV12-4, with D possibly TRBD1 on 6 matching bases. This CDR3 has 14 amino acids. V was shortened by 3 bases and J by 7 bases, with 15 bases between the two germline ends. The CDR3 region is CASSLSGGAGGYTF. Written as DNA, the CDR3 is TGTGCCAGCAGTTTGTCCGGGGGCGCGGGTGGCTACACCTTC.

The chain carries TRBV6-1 and TRBJ1-1; no clear D. The CDR3 runs 15 residues. V was trimmed by 2 bases and J by 7 bases, leaving 17 bases between them. From germline, CDR1 is MNHNS and CDR2 SASEGT. For the CDR3, the DNA is TGTGCCAGCAGTGAACTTCCTAATAGAGGCAGTGAAGCTTTCTTT. Its translation is CASSELPNRGSEAFF.

The rearrangement joins TRBV6-1 to TRBJ1-2; weak D call: TRBD1 (6 bases). Trimming took off 5 bases at V and 0 bases at J, with 10 bases between the two ends. Per the germline V gene, CDR1 is MNHNS and CDR2 is SASEGT. This CDR3 is built from 14 residues. Here the CDR3 reads CASSRDNSNYGYTF. The CDR3 DNA reads as TGTGCCAGCAGTCGGGACAACTCTAACTATGGCTACACCTTC.

J is TRBJ1-2 and V is TRBV15; 7 bases fit TRBD1. The CDR3 length is 15 residues. Losses at the gene ends were 5 bases for V and 2 bases for J; bases not matched to a gene: 8. Germline V gives CDR1 LNHNV, CDR2 YYDKDF (reference sequence). The CDR3, as DNA: TGTGCCACCAGCGCTCCGGGACAGACAAACTATGGCTACACCTTC. Translating gives CATSAPGQTNYGYTF.

This clonotype was seen only a few times. The V gene is TRBV24-1, the J gene TRBJ1-1, with 7 bases identical to TRBD1. The CDR3 contains 12 residues. Trimming took 8 bases from V and 11 from J; bases not matched to a gene: 10. Germline V gives CDR1 KGHDR, CDR2 SFDVKD. For the CDR3, the DNA is TGTGCCACCACCGGCCATGAGGGACAGGCTTTCTTT. As protein: CATTGHEGQAFF.

This clonotype was picked up a small number of times. This rearrangement joins TRBV3-1 to TRBJ2-7; perhaps TRBD2 as D (7 bases). The germline V gene has CDR1 LGHDT and CDR2 YNNKEL (reference sequence). The CDR3 spans 15 residues. Deletions cut 2 bases from V and 0 bases from J, with 11 bases between. The DNA for the CDR3 is TGTGCCAGCAGCCAAATACGGGGGGCCTCCTACGAGCAGTACGTC. Amino acid sequence: CASSQIRGASYEQYV.

This clonotype was seen at least ten times. The chain couples TRBV29-1 to TRBJ1-1; TRBD1 might be the D (5 bases). The V gene's germline CDR1 is SQVTM and CDR2 ANQGSEA. With 0 bases removed from V and 1 base from J, the gap between germline ends came to 15 bases. This CDR3 contains 16 residues. CDR3 coding DNA: TGCAGCGTTGAAGATTCGCCCTTGGGGGGGAACACTGAAGCTTTCTTT. Protein sequence: CSVEDSPLGGNTEAFF.

The table lists this clonotype with many counts. The rearrangement uses TRBV5-1 and TRBJ1-1, with TRBD1 matching over 7 bases. V was pared by 4 bases and J by 0 bases, with 6 bases of the junction left unmatched. Germline assignment: CDR1 SGHRS and CDR2 YFSETQ. The CDR3 covers 15 residues. The CDR3 sequence is CASSRDRIMNTEAFF. CDR3 DNA sequence: TGCGCCAGCAGCAGGGACAGAATCATGAACACTGAAGCTTTCTTT. The complete variable domain, with remaining parts taken from reference TRBV5-1 and TRBJ1-1, reads KAGVTQTPRYLIKTRGQQVTLSCSPISGHRSVSWYQQTPGQGLQFLFEYFSETQRNKGNFPGRFSGRQFSNSRSEMNVSTLELGDSALYLCASSRDRIMNTEAFFGQGTRLTVV.

This clonotype has only a few counts. The rearrangement uses TRBV29-1 and TRBJ2-1, with D hard to call. The germline V gene has CDR1 SQVTM and CDR2 ANQGSEA. The CDR3 sequence is 16 residues long. The germline V and J ends were trimmed by 2 bases and 3 bases, with 17 bases remaining between them. In DNA form, the CDR3 reads TGCAGCGTTGAAAGTAATTGGCCGGAGAGCTACAATGAGCAGTTCTTC. Translated: CSVESNWPESYNEQFF.

This clonotype was counted many times. The chain is built from TRBV6-6 and TRBJ1-5; 8 bases match TRBD1. V trimming: 4 bases; J trimming: 3 bases; junction bases outside the gene matches: 5. In germline, CDR1 is MNHNY, CDR2 SVGAGI (reference sequence). The CDR3 runs to 15 residues. Written as DNA, the CDR3 is TGTGCCAGCAGTTTGGGACAGGAGTACAATCAGCCCCAGCATTTT. Translated: CASSLGQEYNQPQHF.

This clonotype was counted between two and nine times. This chain uses TRBV5-1 with TRBJ2-1; 7 nucleotides align to TRBD1. The ends lost 0 bases at V and 10 bases at J; junction bases unmatched: 13. Per germline, CDR1 SGHRS and CDR2 YFSETQ. The CDR3 contains 16 residues. CDR3 amino acids: CASSLAGQALYREQFF. The CDR3, as DNA: TGCGCCAGCAGCTTGGCAGGACAGGCCCTTTACAGAGAGCAGTTCTTC.

The chain links TRBV18 to TRBJ1-6; D possibly corresponds to TRBD1 (6 bases). Trimming removed 2 bases from V and 10 bases from J, with 12 bases in between. Germline V lookup: CDR1 KGHSH, CDR2 LQKENI. This CDR3 has 14 residues. Here the CDR3 DNA reads TGTGCCAGCTCACCAGCGGCAGGGGAATCACCCCTCCACTTT. This sequence encodes CASSPAAGESPLHF.